These T cell receptor beta chains were read from a single sample in a study of PD-L1 blockade in urothelial cancer. Assay: immunoSEQ multiplex PCR; the TCRdb copy retains only in-frame clones and omits some. The sample yields more than 60,000 clones, roughly 86% seen once. The sequenced sample was PBMCs, obtained around atezolizumab (anti-PD-L1) treatment. These TCRs come from a man aged 55-75 years with urothelial cancer. CDR3s include the opening cysteine and the closing phenylalanine or tryptophan. The D gene is left open where the match is weak. Size tells how often a clone was seen (once, few, many) or the class of an expanded clone, and some rows leave it out.

j_call,d_call,v_call,cdr3_length,clone_size,cdr3_aa,cdr3_nt
TRBJ2-7,TRBD1,TRBV5-1,14,NA,CASSLLDRVYEQYF,TGCGCCAGCAGCCTCCTCGACAGGGTTTACGAGCAGTACTTC
TRBJ1-1,TRBD1,TRBV5-1,14,once,CASRLGTGNTEAFF,TGCGCCAGCAGACTCGGGACAGGGAACACTGAAGCTTTCTTT
TRBJ2-7,TRBD2,TRBV5-4,14,NA,CASSQGLAGDEQYF,TGTGCCAGCAGCCAGGGACTAGCGGGAGACGAGCAGTACTTC
TRBJ2-1,NA,TRBV30,11,NA,CAWRARREQFF,TGTGCCTGGAGAGCGCGCCGGGAGCAGTTCTTC
TRBJ1-2,NA,TRBV2,14,NA,CASSDILANYGYTF,TGTGCCAGCAGTGATATCTTGGCCAACTATGGCTACACCTTC
TRBJ1-5,TRBD1,TRBV6-5,15,NA,CASRRTGVSNQPQHF,TGTGCCAGCAGACGGACAGGGGTCAGCAATCAGCCCCAGCATTTT
TRBJ2-1,NA,TRBV4-3,15,NA,CASSQHRVGYNEQFF,TGCGCCAGCAGCCAGCACAGGGTAGGGTACAATGAGCAGTTCTTC
TRBJ2-4,NA,TRBV5-8,11,NA,CASSLGQLEYF,TGTGCCAGCAGCTTGGGACAGTTGGAGTACTTC
TRBJ2-1,TRBD2,TRBV6-6,14,NA,CAHKPGLAADEQFF,TGTGCCCACAAACCGGGACTAGCCGCGGATGAGCAGTTCTTC
TRBJ2-4,TRBD1,TRBV5-6,15,few,CASSPDGAGGNIQYF,TGTGCCAGCAGCCCGGATGGGGCAGGGGGAAACATTCAGTACTTC
TRBJ1-1,NA,TRBV10-2,15,NA,CASREVYRGRTEAFF,TGCGCCAGCAGGGAGGTATATAGGGGTCGGACTGAAGCTTTCTTT
TRBJ2-3,NA,TRBV10-3,13,NA,CATLPRGIDTQYF,TGTGCCACCCTCCCCCGGGGTATCGATACGCAGTATTTT
TRBJ1-1,NA,TRBV5-8,15,NA,CASSFPQGGQSEAFF,TGTGCCAGCAGTTTCCCACAGGGTGGACAATCCGAAGCTTTCTTT
TRBJ1-6,NA,TRBV2,16,NA,CASSDRVSVGNSPLHF,TGTGCCAGCAGTGATCGGGTGAGCGTCGGTAATTCACCCCTCCACTTT
TRBJ2-5,TRBD2,TRBV27,17,NA,CASSLGSGTWYQETQYF,TGTGCCAGCAGTTTGGGGAGCGGGACTTGGTACCAAGAGACCCAGTACTTC
TRBJ2-2,TRBD2,TRBV25-1,15,NA,CASSGLAGVTGELFF,TGTGCCAGCAGTGGACTAGCGGGTGTCACCGGGGAGCTGTTTTTT
TRBJ2-7,TRBD1,TRBV7-8,18,NA,CASSASTITGGKSYEQYF,TGTGCCAGCAGCGCGTCCACAATCACAGGGGGCAAATCCTACGAGCAGTACTTC
TRBJ1-2,NA,TRBV6-5,15,NA,CASSKQGWEWYGYTF,TGTGCCAGCAGTAAACAGGGTTGGGAGTGGTATGGCTACACCTTC
TRBJ1-2,TRBD1,TRBV10-3,15,NA,CAIRPGQGANYGYTF,TGTGCCATCAGGCCCGGACAGGGGGCAAACTATGGCTACACCTTC
TRBJ2-2,NA,TRBV13,14,NA,CASSPTGLTGELFF,TGTGCCAGCAGCCCCACGGGTCTGACCGGGGAGCTGTTTTTT
TRBJ1-1,TRBD1,TRBV6-5,13,NA,CASSYGQGGKAFF,TGTGCCAGCAGTTACGGACAGGGGGGAAAAGCTTTCTTT
TRBJ2-1,TRBD1,TRBV2,13,once,CASSLQGAFEQFF,TGTGCCAGCAGTCTACAGGGGGCATTTGAGCAGTTCTTC
TRBJ1-5,NA,TRBV19,16,NA,CASSIDSGDGNQPQHF,TGTGCCAGTAGTATAGATTCAGGTGATGGCAATCAGCCCCAGCATTTT
TRBJ1-1,TRBD1,TRBV2,13,NA,CASSRDRDTEAFF,TGTGCCAGCAGTAGGGACAGGGACACTGAAGCTTTCTTT